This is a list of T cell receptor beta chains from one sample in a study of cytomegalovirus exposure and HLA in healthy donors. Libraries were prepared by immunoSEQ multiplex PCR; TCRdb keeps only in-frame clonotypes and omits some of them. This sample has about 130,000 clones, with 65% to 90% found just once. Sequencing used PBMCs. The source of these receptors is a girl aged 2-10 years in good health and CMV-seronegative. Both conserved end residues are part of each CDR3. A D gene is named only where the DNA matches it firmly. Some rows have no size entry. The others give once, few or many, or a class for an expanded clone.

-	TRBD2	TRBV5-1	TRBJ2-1	CASSPGQLTSGRHNEQFF	TGCGCCAGCAGCCCGGGACAGCTTACTAGCGGGAGGCACAATGAGCAGTTCTTC
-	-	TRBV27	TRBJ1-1	CAGGVAYGDTEAFF	TGTGCCGGCGGGGTGGCTTACGGAGACACTGAAGCTTTCTTT
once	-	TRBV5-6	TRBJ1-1	CASSLDGRTEAFF	TGTGCCAGCAGCTTGGACGGTCGAACTGAAGCTTTCTTT
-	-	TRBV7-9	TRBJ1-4	CASMTGENEKLFF	TGTGCCAGTATGACCGGGGAAAATGAAAAACTGTTTTTT
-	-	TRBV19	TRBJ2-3	CASSIDLAKPQYF	TGTGCCAGTAGTATAGATCTAGCCAAGCCGCAGTATTTT
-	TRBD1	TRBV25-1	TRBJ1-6	CASSDWDRDSPLHF	TGTGCCAGCAGTGATTGGGACAGGGATTCACCCCTCCACTTT
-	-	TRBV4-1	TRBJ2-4	CASSQAGDTMGLYF	TGCGCCAGCAGCCAAGCCGGGGACACCATGGGTTTGTACTTC
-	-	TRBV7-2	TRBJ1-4	CASSVDRTNEKLFF	TGTGCCAGCAGCGTGGACAGAACTAATGAAAAACTGTTTTTT
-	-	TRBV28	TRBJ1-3	CASSLGSGRIQTGNTIYF	TGTGCCAGCAGTTTAGGGTCAGGGAGGATCCAGACTGGAAACACCATATATTTT
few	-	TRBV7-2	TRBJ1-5	CASSSLGGRGYSNQPQHF	TGTGCCAGCAGCTCCCTCGGGGGGCGGGGGTATAGCAATCAGCCCCAGCATTTT
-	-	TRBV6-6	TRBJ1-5	CASSGLGVSNQPQHF	TGTGCCAGCAGTGGACTTGGTGTGAGCAATCAGCCCCAGCATTTT
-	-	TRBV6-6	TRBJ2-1	CASSYRQDEQFF	TGTGCCAGCAGTTACCGACAGGATGAGCAGTTCTTC